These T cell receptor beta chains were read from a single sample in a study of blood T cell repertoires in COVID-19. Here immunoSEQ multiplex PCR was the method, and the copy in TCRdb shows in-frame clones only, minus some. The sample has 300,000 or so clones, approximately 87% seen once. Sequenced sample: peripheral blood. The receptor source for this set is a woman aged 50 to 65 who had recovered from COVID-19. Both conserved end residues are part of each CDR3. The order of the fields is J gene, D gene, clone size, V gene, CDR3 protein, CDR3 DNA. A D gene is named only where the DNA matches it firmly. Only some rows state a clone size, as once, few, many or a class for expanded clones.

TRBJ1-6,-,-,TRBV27,CASSKNRDSGRSPLHF,TGTGCCAGCAGCAAAAACAGGGATTCAGGTAGATCACCCCTCCACTTT
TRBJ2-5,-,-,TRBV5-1,CASSLARVGVVLQETQYF,TGCGCCAGCAGCTTGGCCCGGGTAGGGGTCGTCCTCCAAGAGACCCAGTACTTC
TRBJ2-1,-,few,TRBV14,CASSRRSTRGQFF,TGTGCCAGCAGCCGCAGATCGACTAGGGGGCAGTTCTTC
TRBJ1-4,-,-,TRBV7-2,CASSGGVWANEKLFF,TGTGCCAGCAGCGGGGGGGTTTGGGCTAATGAAAAACTGTTTTTT
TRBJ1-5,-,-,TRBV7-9,CASSLASIANQPQHF,TGTGCCAGCAGCTTAGCGTCCATAGCGAATCAGCCCCAGCATTTT
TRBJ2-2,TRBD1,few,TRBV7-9,CASSPTGGPGELFF,TGTGCCAGCAGCCCTACAGGGGGCCCCGGGGAGCTGTTTTTT
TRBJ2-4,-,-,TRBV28,CASSGRGGSGIQYF,TGTGCCAGCAGTGGGAGGGGGGGATCGGGCATTCAGTACTTC
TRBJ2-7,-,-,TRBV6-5,CASSYSRQVGHEQYF,TGTGCCAGCAGTTATTCCCGACAGGTTGGCCACGAGCAGTACTTC
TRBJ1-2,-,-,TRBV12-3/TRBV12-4,CASSLGAGDGYTF,TGTGCCAGCAGTTTAGGGGCAGGGGATGGCTACACCTTC
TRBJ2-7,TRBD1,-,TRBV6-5,CASRDGTGPYEQYF,TGTGCCAGCAGGGACGGGACAGGTCCGTACGAGCAGTACTTC
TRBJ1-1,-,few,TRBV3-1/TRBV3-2,CASSRGHLNTEAFF,TGTGCCAGCAGCAGAGGACACTTGAACACTGAAGCTTTCTTT
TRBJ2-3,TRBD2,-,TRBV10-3,CAISGTSGFTDTQYF,TGTGCCATCAGCGGGACTAGCGGGTTCACAGATACGCAGTATTTT
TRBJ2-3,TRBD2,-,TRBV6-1,CASSEKTSGRTDTQYF,TGTGCCAGCAGTGAAAAGACTAGCGGGAGAACAGATACGCAGTATTTT
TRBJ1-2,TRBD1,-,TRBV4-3,CASSQGRTGANYGYTF,TGCGCCAGCAGCCAAGGGAGGACAGGGGCTAACTATGGCTACACCTTC
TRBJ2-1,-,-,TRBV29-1,CSHDGLVNEQFF,TGCAGCCACGACGGGTTGGTGAATGAGCAGTTCTTC
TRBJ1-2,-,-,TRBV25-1,CASSERGGDYGYTF,TGTGCCAGCAGTGAAAGGGGAGGTGACTATGGCTACACCTTC
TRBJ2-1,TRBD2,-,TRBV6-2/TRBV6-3,CASSDGTSGSYNEQFF,TGTGCCAGCAGCGATGGGACTAGCGGCTCCTACAATGAGCAGTTCTTC
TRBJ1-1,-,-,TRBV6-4,CASSDTVGGNEAFF,TGTGCCAGCAGTGACACGGTGGGGGGGAATGAAGCTTTCTTT
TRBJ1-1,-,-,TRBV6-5,CASSYSQDSSTEAFF,TGTGCCAGCAGTTACTCCCAGGACAGCTCCACTGAAGCTTTCTTT
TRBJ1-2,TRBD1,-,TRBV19,CASSSKGQGKYGYTF,TGTGCCAGTAGTAGCAAAGGACAGGGTAAATATGGCTACACCTTC
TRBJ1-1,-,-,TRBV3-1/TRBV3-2,CASSPRRGAEAFF,TGTGCCAGCAGCCCGCGCCGGGGAGCTGAAGCTTTCTTT
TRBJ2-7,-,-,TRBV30,CAWSYLVYEQYF,TGTGCCTGGAGCTACCTGGTCTACGAGCAGTACTTC
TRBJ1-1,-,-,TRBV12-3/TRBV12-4,CASSLRVGTEAFF,TGTGCCAGCAGTCTCAGGGTAGGCACTGAAGCTTTCTTT
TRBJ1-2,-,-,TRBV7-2,CASSSGPSANYGYTF,TGTGCCAGCAGCTCCGGCCCGAGCGCGAACTATGGCTACACCTTC
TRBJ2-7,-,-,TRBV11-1,CASSLAPETVEQYF,TGTGCCAGCAGCTTAGCGCCTGAGACAGTCGAGCAGTACTTC
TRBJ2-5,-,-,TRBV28,CASGRDGTQETQYF,TGTGCCAGCGGCCGGGACGGGACACAAGAGACCCAGTACTTC
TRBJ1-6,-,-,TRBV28,CASSPPVLPLHF,TGTGCCAGCAGTCCGCCGGTCCTACCCCTCCACTTT
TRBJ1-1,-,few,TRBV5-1,CASSSVGAMNTEAFF,TGCGCCAGCAGCTCGGTGGGGGCGATGAACACTGAAGCTTTCTTT
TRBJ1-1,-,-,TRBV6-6,CASSYSTELNTEAFF,TGTGCCAGCAGTTACTCGACAGAATTGAACACTGAAGCTTTCTTT
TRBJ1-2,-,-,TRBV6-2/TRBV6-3,CASSLMRTDYGYTF,TGTGCCAGCAGTTTAATGAGGACAGACTATGGCTACACCTTC
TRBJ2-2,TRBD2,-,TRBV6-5,CASHSGRLTGELFF,TGTGCCAGCCACAGCGGGAGGTTGACCGGGGAGCTGTTTTTT
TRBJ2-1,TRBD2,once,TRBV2,CASREAGGPHNEQFF,TGTGCCAGCAGAGAAGCGGGAGGGCCACACAATGAGCAGTTCTTC
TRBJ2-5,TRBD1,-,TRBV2,CASRVTGVPETQYF,TGTGCCAGCAGGGTGACAGGGGTCCCAGAGACCCAGTACTTC
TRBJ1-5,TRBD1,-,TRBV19,CASKGDRPIGSNQPQHF,TGTGCCAGTAAGGGGGACAGGCCGATAGGGAGCAATCAGCCCCAGCATTTT
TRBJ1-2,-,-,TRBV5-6,CASSWDSGGYTF,TGTGCCAGCAGCTGGGATTCGGGAGGCTACACCTTC
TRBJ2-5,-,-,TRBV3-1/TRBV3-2,CASWERVQETQYF,TGTGCCAGTTGGGAGCGGGTCCAAGAGACCCAGTACTTC
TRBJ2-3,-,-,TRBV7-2,CASSYSRLSTDTQYF,TGTGCCAGCAGCTACAGCAGGTTGAGCACAGATACGCAGTATTTT
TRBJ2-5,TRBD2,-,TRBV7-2,CASSFGLAGVETQYF,TGTGCCAGCAGCTTCGGACTAGCGGGAGTCGAGACCCAGTACTTC
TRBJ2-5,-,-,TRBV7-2,CASSLGLDPETQYF,TGTGCCAGCAGCTTGGGACTGGACCCAGAGACCCAGTACTTC
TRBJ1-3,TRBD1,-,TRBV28,CASTRTGLRNTIYF,TGTGCCAGCACAAGGACAGGGTTGAGAAACACCATATATTTT